This T cell receptor beta chain was sequenced in a study of T-cell reconstitution after alpha-beta-depleted transplantation in children. Details on this clonotype: Its antigen is still unknown.

Unique molecular identifiers were used in preparing the TCRbeta library. TCRdb itself ran the PCR reads through MiXCR, one entry per CDR3 protein. Among 95,000 to 120,000 distinct CDR3 sequences listed, around 6.4% were seen once. V was shortened by 0 bases and J by 7 bases, with 21 bases between the two germline ends. The CDR3 is made up of 18 amino acids. Germline loops: CDR1 MGHRA, CDR2 YSYEKL. Study findings and constraints: Surviving recipient cells, namely T cells and thymic progenitors, were the source of high day-60 TCRbeta diversity in some patients. As was reported, about two months after transplant, alpha-beta T cells came from several hundred expanded graft clones. One year after transplant, T-cell counts and diversity came mostly from newly produced T cells.

Sequenced material: PBMCs, mostly from graft donor cells, taken 360 days after TCRalphabeta/CD19-depleted stem cell transplant. The V call is TRBV4-1, the J call TRBJ2-2, with D possibly called TRBD1 or TRBD2 (5 bases each). The clonotype originates from a male patient under 10 years old who had a stem cell transplant for acute lymphoblastic leukemia, so the T cells may come from the graft donor. CDR3 sequence reads: CASSQEPYPGRRHGELFF. For the CDR3, the DNA is TGCGCCAGCAGCCAAGAACCATATCCGGGACGGAGGCACGGGGAGCTGTTTTTT.